Listed below are T cell receptor beta chains from one sample, sequenced in a study of Ad26.COV2.S vaccination and SARS-CoV-2 variants. Sequenced by immunoSEQ multiplex PCR; TCRdb stores in-frame clones only, minus some. The data hold about 680,000 clones, with roughly 90% observed a single time. Specimen: peripheral blood, collected in a trial of Ad26.COV2.S vaccine versus placebo. The receptors here all came from a person between 18 and 59 years old who received the Ad26.COV2.S COVID-19 vaccine or a placebo. Each CDR3 is given with its conserved first and last residue. Each record gives: V gene, D gene, J gene, clone size, CDR3 length, CDR3 protein, CDR3 DNA. The D gene is left open where the match is weak. Clone size is given for some rows only: seen once, a few or many times, or a class if the clone is expanded.

TRBV27	NA	TRBJ2-5	NA	15	CASTDYRGGQETQYF	TGTGCCAGCACCGATTATAGGGGAGGACAAGAGACCCAGTACTTC
TRBV9	NA	TRBJ1-1	NA	14	CASSVGEVLTEAFF	TGTGCCAGCAGCGTAGGGGAAGTCCTAACTGAAGCTTTCTTT
TRBV7-3	TRBD1	TRBJ2-7	NA	15	CASSLRRTGNYEQYF	TGTGCCAGCAGCTTAAGGAGGACAGGGAACTACGAGCAGTACTTC
TRBV30	NA	TRBJ1-5	NA	13	CAWSVRGDQPQHF	TGTGCCTGGAGTGTTAGAGGGGATCAGCCCCAGCATTTT
TRBV2	TRBD2	TRBJ2-2	NA	16	CASSAPGLAGFGELFF	TGTGCCAGCAGTGCACCGGGACTAGCGGGGTTCGGGGAGCTGTTTTTT
TRBV18	TRBD1	TRBJ2-2	NA	13	CASSRQGTGELFF	TGTGCCAGCTCACGACAGGGAACCGGGGAGCTGTTTTTT
TRBV5-4	NA	TRBJ1-1	NA	14	CASSPGLGDTEAFF	TGTGCCAGCAGCCCCGGACTGGGAGACACTGAAGCTTTCTTT
TRBV7-7	NA	TRBJ2-1	NA	15	CASSPTGTPYNEQFF	TGTGCTAGCAGCCCGACAGGAACCCCCTACAATGAGCAGTTCTTC
TRBV15	NA	TRBJ2-7	NA	15	CATSYDNSAYYEQYF	TGTGCCACCAGCTATGACAATTCGGCCTACTACGAGCAGTACTTC
TRBV20-1	TRBD1	TRBJ2-5	NA	14	CSASPGQGKETQYF	TGCAGTGCTAGTCCGGGACAGGGAAAAGAGACCCAGTACTTC
TRBV19	NA	TRBJ1-2	NA	14	CASSIQGINYGYTF	TGTGCCAGTAGTATCCAGGGTATTAACTATGGCTACACCTTC
TRBV4-1	NA	TRBJ1-5	NA	14	CASSPVISNQPQHF	TGCGCCAGCAGCCCAGTCATTTCCAATCAGCCCCAGCATTTT
TRBV11-2	TRBD1	TRBJ1-4	once	14	CASSFEQGNEKLFF	TGTGCCAGCAGCTTCGAACAGGGGAATGAAAAACTGTTTTTT
TRBV7-2	TRBD1	TRBJ2-6	NA	15	CASSSQGAGANVLTF	TGTGCCAGCAGCTCACAGGGGGCCGGGGCCAACGTCCTGACTTTC
TRBV4-2	TRBD1	TRBJ2-1	NA	15	CASSLTGVSYNEQFF	TGTGCCAGCAGCCTTACAGGGGTGTCTTACAATGAGCAGTTCTTC
TRBV4-1	NA	TRBJ2-5	NA	15	CASGAILGPEETQYF	TGCGCCAGCGGCGCGATTTTGGGACCGGAGGAGACCCAGTACTTC
TRBV6-5	NA	TRBJ1-1	NA	15	CASSYPPGTDTEAFF	TGTGCCAGCAGTTACCCCCCAGGGACCGACACTGAAGCTTTCTTT
TRBV7-7	NA	TRBJ2-3	NA	15	CASSLFGRDTDTQYF	TGTGCCAGCAGCTTATTTGGCAGGGACACAGATACGCAGTATTTT
TRBV4-2	NA	TRBJ1-2	NA	15	CASSQEAGTNYGYTF	TGTGCCAGCAGCCAAGAGGCAGGGACTAACTATGGCTACACCTTC
TRBV7-9	NA	TRBJ2-5	NA	13	CASSLNFQETQYF	TGTGCCAGCAGCTTAAATTTCCAAGAGACCCAGTACTTC
TRBV6-5	TRBD1	TRBJ2-3	once	13	CASRTGGTDTQYF	TGTGCCTCCCGGACAGGGGGCACAGATACGCAGTATTTT
TRBV9	NA	TRBJ2-5	NA	14	CASSVGGILETQYF	TGTGCCAGCAGCGTAGGGGGGATTCTCGAGACCCAGTACTTC
TRBV7-2	NA	TRBJ2-1	NA	12	CASSFLANEQFF	TGTGCCAGCAGCTTTCTCGCCAATGAGCAGTTCTTC
TRBV6-6	TRBD1	TRBJ1-1	NA	15	CASSSRQGGDQEAFF	TGTGCCAGCAGTTCTCGACAGGGGGGTGATCAGGAAGCTTTCTTT
TRBV15	TRBD1	TRBJ1-2	NA	16	CATSRGTGRDNYGYTF	TGTGCCACCAGCAGAGGGACAGGGAGGGATAACTATGGCTACACCTTC
TRBV3-1/TRBV3-2	NA	TRBJ2-3	NA	15	CASVATAASTDTQYF	TGTGCCAGCGTCGCGACGGCCGCTAGCACAGATACGCAGTATTTT
TRBV14	NA	TRBJ2-5	NA	16	CASSQELGVLAETQYF	TGTGCCAGCAGCCAAGAATTGGGGGTGCTGGCAGAGACCCAGTACTTC
TRBV6-5	TRBD1	TRBJ2-7	NA	14	CASSRTGTSYEQYF	TGTGCCAGCAGTAGGACAGGAACCTCCTACGAGCAGTACTTC
TRBV3-1/TRBV3-2	TRBD2	TRBJ2-2	NA	15	CASSQRRLAPGELFF	TGTGCCAGCAGCCAACGGAGACTAGCGCCTGGGGAGCTGTTTTTT